This TCR beta chain came from a study of CXCR3-negative and CXCR3-positive naive CD8 T cells. General observations from the study: Compared with CXCR3-negative naive cells, CXCR3-positive naive cells showed more hydrophobic TRB CDR3s. Because surface CD5 did not distinguish the naive subsets, TCR strength was inferred from TRB CDR3 properties. Each naive subset displayed comparably high diversity, whereas memory CD8+ cells displayed much lower diversity. The study found that naive CXCR3-negative and CXCR3-positive cells shared TRBV-TRBJ usage, while memory cells differed.

The method, 5' RACE with UMI labels, was used to prepare the TRB cDNA libraries. TCRdb re-analyzed the 5' RACE reads; it lists each CDR3 protein once, without DNA. The sample data list over 55,000 distinct CDR3 sequences. The CDR3 runs to 17 residues. Per germline, CDR1 SGHVS and CDR2 FQNEAQ. Concerning this clonotype itself: The antigen remains unidentified.

V usage is TRBV7-8 and J usage is TRBJ2-2; with no DNA, the TCRdb D assignment of TRBD1 cannot be verified. The sample was naive CXCR3+ CD8+ T cells from blood. The subset was: CD45RO-CCR7+CD27+CD95- naive CD8+ T cells expressing CXCR3 (TNR3+). This clonotype was sampled from a human donor in good health. Some clones in this sample may be carry-over from other donors' samples. The CDR3 region is CASSSHPTGVTTGELFF.